These T cell receptor beta chains were read from a single sample in a study of beta chain features in type 1 diabetes. The data were produced by immunoSEQ multiplex PCR, yet TCRdb's version contains in-frame clones alone and is incomplete. The sample holds around 99,000 clones, about two fifths seen once. The material sequenced was stem cell memory CD4+ T cells from blood. The receptors derive from a young woman in good health. CDR3s include the opening cysteine and the closing phenylalanine or tryptophan. A D gene is named only where the DNA matches it firmly. A row's size may be missing; if present it is once, few, many or a size class.

size: .; D: .; J: TRBJ1-1; V: TRBV7-9; DNA: TGTGCCAGCAGCCTAACCAGGCCCACTGAAGCTTTCTTT; CDR3: CASSLTRPTEAFF
size: few; D: .; J: TRBJ2-7; V: TRBV7-8; DNA: TGTGCCAGCAGCTTAGTTCGGCGGGGCTACGAGCAGTACTTC; CDR3: CASSLVRRGYEQYF
size: few; D: .; J: TRBJ1-5; V: TRBV7-9; DNA: TGTGCCAGCAGCTTAGTTTCGGGGTTTCTAAGCAATCAGCCCCAGCATTTT; CDR3: CASSLVSGFLSNQPQHF
size: .; D: .; J: TRBJ2-3; V: TRBV19; DNA: TGTGCCAGTAGTAACCGGGGATCAGATACGCAGTATTTT; CDR3: CASSNRGSDTQYF
size: many; D: TRBD2; J: TRBJ2-7; V: TRBV7-9; DNA: TGTGCCAGCAGCTGGACTAGCGGGCCCTACGAGCAGTACTTC; CDR3: CASSWTSGPYEQYF
size: .; D: TRBD1; J: TRBJ1-1; V: TRBV30; DNA: TGTGCCTGGAGTGTGGGACAGCTGAACACTGAAGCTTTCTTT; CDR3: CAWSVGQLNTEAFF
size: .; D: .; J: TRBJ1-3; V: TRBV6-5; DNA: TGTGCCAGCAGAGTGACAGTCTCTGGAAACACCATATATTTT; CDR3: CASRVTVSGNTIYF
size: .; D: .; J: TRBJ2-1; V: TRBV9; DNA: TGTGCCAGCAGCCCTCAACTTGGGAGTTTGGGGGAGCAGTTCTTC; CDR3: CASSPQLGSLGEQFF
size: few; D: .; J: TRBJ1-5; V: TRBV30; DNA: TGTGCCTGGAGTGATTTCATCGGGGGTCTGAGTCAGCCCCAGCATTTT; CDR3: CAWSDFIGGLSQPQHF
size: .; D: TRBD2; J: TRBJ2-2; V: TRBV2; DNA: TGTGCCAGAGGACCAGGCGGGAGTAGAAGAACCGGGGAGCTGTTTTTT; CDR3: CARGPGGSRRTGELFF
size: .; D: TRBD1; J: TRBJ2-7; V: TRBV5-4; DNA: TGTGCCAGCAGCCTCAAGGGACAGACGATTTACGAGCAGTACTTC; CDR3: CASSLKGQTIYEQYF
size: .; D: TRBD1; J: TRBJ2-4; V: TRBV4-3; DNA: TGCGCCAGCAGCCATGGAACAGGACAGGAAAACATTCAGTACTTC; CDR3: CASSHGTGQENIQYF
size: .; D: TRBD1; J: TRBJ2-5; V: TRBV11-2; DNA: TGTGCCAGCAGCCCCGGGACAGCCCAAGAGACCCAGTACTTC; CDR3: CASSPGTAQETQYF
size: few; D: TRBD1; J: TRBJ1-3; V: TRBV7-9; DNA: TGTGCCAGCAGCCTCGGGCAGGGGGATCCCACCATATATTTT; CDR3: CASSLGQGDPTIYF
size: .; D: .; J: TRBJ2-1; V: TRBV5-1; DNA: TGCGCCAGCAGCCCCCCGACTACATTATACAATGAGCAGTTCTTC; CDR3: CASSPPTTLYNEQFF
size: .; D: .; J: TRBJ2-7; V: TRBV10-3; DNA: TGTGCCATCAGTGAGTCTACAGAGCTCTACGAGCAGTACTTC; CDR3: CAISESTELYEQYF
size: .; D: TRBD1; J: TRBJ1-1; V: TRBV19; DNA: TGTGCCAGTAGGGAAACAGGACAGGGTTTCACTGAAGCTTTCTTT; CDR3: CASRETGQGFTEAFF
size: .; D: .; J: TRBJ2-4; V: TRBV15; DNA: TGTGCCACCAGCAGTCCTCGGCGGGAAGGGGCCAAAAACATTCAGTACTTC; CDR3: CATSSPRREGAKNIQYF
size: .; D: .; J: TRBJ2-5; V: TRBV21-1; DNA: TGTGCCAGCAGCCGAGGACAGGGTCGTGATACAGAGACCCAGTACTTC; CDR3: CASSRGQGRDTETQYF
size: .; D: .; J: TRBJ1-5; V: TRBV7-8; DNA: TGTGCCAGCAGCTTAGGGACAGACCTGCATTTT; CDR3: CASSLGTDLHF
size: .; D: .; J: TRBJ1-5; V: TRBV23-1; DNA: TGCGCCAGCAGTCAATCGCCGCAGGCAAATCAGCCCCAGCATTTT; CDR3: CASSQSPQANQPQHF
size: few; D: TRBD2; J: TRBJ2-5; V: TRBV7-2; DNA: TGTGCCAGCAGCCTAGCGGGAGTAGAGACCCAGTACTTC; CDR3: CASSLAGVETQYF
size: few; D: TRBD1; J: TRBJ2-3; V: TRBV6-6; DNA: TGTGCCAGCAGTCCGCGACAGGGGGCCAAGGATACGCAGTATTTT; CDR3: CASSPRQGAKDTQYF
size: .; D: TRBD2; J: TRBJ2-3; V: TRBV7-9; DNA: TGTGCCAGCAGCTTAGCCTCTGGACTAGCGGAAACGCAGTATTTT; CDR3: CASSLASGLAETQYF
size: .; D: .; J: TRBJ1-3; V: TRBV7-9; DNA: TGTGCCAGCAGCTCAGCGGGGGCGTCTGGAAACACCATATATTTT; CDR3: CASSSAGASGNTIYF
size: few; D: .; J: TRBJ2-6; V: TRBV6-6; DNA: TGTGCCATCAATACGGGGGACGCTGGGGCCAACGTCCTGACTTTC; CDR3: CAINTGDAGANVLTF
size: .; D: TRBD2; J: TRBJ2-3; V: TRBV7-2; DNA: TGTGCCAGCAGCTTATTTAGCGGGACCACAGATACGCAGTATTTT; CDR3: CASSLFSGTTDTQYF